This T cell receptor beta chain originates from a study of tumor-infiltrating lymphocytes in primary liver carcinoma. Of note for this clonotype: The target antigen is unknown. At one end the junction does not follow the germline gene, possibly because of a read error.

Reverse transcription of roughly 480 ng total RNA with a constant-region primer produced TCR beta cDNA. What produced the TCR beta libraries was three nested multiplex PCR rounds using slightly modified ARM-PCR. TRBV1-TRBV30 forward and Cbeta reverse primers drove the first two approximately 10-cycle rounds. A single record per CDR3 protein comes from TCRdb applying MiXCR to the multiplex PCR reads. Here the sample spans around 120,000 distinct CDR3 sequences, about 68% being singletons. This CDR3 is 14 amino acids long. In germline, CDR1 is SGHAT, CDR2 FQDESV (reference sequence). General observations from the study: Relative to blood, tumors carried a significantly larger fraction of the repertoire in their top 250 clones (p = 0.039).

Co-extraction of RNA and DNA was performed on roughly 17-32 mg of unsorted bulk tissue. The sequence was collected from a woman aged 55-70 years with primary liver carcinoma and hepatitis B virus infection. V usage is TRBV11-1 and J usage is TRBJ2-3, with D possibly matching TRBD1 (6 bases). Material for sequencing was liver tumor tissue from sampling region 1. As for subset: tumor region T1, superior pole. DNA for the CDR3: TGCGCCAGCAGCTTAGATAGGGGGTCAGATACGCAGTATTTT. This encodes CASSLDRGSDTQYF.